These 19 T cell receptor beta chains share one sample of origin, sequenced in a study of shared clonotypes between healthy human individuals. Produced via immunoSEQ multiplex PCR; TCRdb's table is partial and in-frame only. The table lists about 2.4 million clones, around nine tenths of them singletons, with roughly 0.15% in the top ten. Source material: naive CD4+ T cells sorted from blood. As to subset: CD45RA+ positively selected. The source of these receptors is a man between 18 and 29 years old in good health.

In DNA, the CDR3 is TGCGCCAGCAGCGAGGCGGGAGGGCACCTCACAGATACGCAGTATTTT. Translating gives CASSEAGGHLTDTQYF. The chain carries TRBV5-1 and TRBJ2-3; 9 nucleotides line up with TRBD2. CDR3 length: 16 amino acids. CDR1 SGHRS and CDR2 YFSETQ come from the germline V gene. V was clipped by 4 bases and J by 2 bases; unmatched bases: 8.

This clone was counted once. This chain joins TRBV2 and TRBJ1-6; 9 bases agree with TRBD1. The V gene end was trimmed by 5 bases and the J gene end by 4 bases; junction bases not matched to a gene: 12. This CDR3 is built from 18 residues. CDR1 and CDR2 (germline): SNHLY, FYNNEI. The CDR3 spells CASSKGQGDHTYNSPLHF. DNA for the CDR3: TGTGCCAGCAGTAAGGGACAGGGAGACCATACATATAATTCACCCCTCCACTTT.

The V call is TRBV25-1, the J call TRBJ2-1; 10 bases fit TRBD1. The CDR3 has 16 amino acids. Losses at the gene ends were 7 bases for V and 3 bases for J; bases not matched to a gene: 9. The germline gives CDR1 MGHDK, CDR2 SYGVNS. The CDR3 is CASTKGTGDIYNEQFF. The CDR3 nucleotides read TGTGCCAGCACCAAAGGGACAGGGGATATCTACAATGAGCAGTTCTTC.

The rearrangement joins TRBV6-1 to TRBJ2-7; 10 nucleotides align to TRBD1. The CDR3 spans 15 residues. The J segment lost 3 bases and the V segment lost 7 bases, leaving 9 bases of the junction unmatched. Per germline, CDR1 MNHNS and CDR2 SASEGT. The DNA for the CDR3 is TGTGCCAGCATTCCGGGACAGGGGATATACTACGAGCAGTACTTC. This sequence encodes CASIPGQGIYYEQYF.

V is TRBV7-2 and J is TRBJ1-3; D gene ambiguous. Germline CDR1 SGHTA, CDR2 FQGNSA. This CDR3 has 17 amino acids. Trimming took off 1 base at V and 0 bases at J, with 13 bases between the two ends. CDR3 sequence reads: CASSLVPQASSGNTIYF. The CDR3 nucleotides are TGTGCCAGCAGCTTAGTGCCCCAGGCGAGCTCTGGAAACACCATATATTTT.

The gene calls are TRBV5-6 and TRBJ1-6; a possible D gene is TRBD1 (5 bases). This CDR3 is 14 amino acids long. Germline V CDR1 and CDR2: SGHDT, YYEEEE. V was trimmed by 7 bases and J by 7 bases, leaving 15 bases between them. CDR3 residues: CASLGTGQNSPLHF. Written as DNA, the CDR3 is TGTGCCAGCCTCGGCACAGGTCAAAATTCACCCCTCCACTTT.

This clone is a singleton in its sample. The V and J genes are TRBV4-3 and TRBJ1-2; TRBD1 might be the D (6 bases). V was shortened by 1 base and J by 8 bases, with 17 bases between the two germline ends. CDR1 is LGHNA and CDR2 is YSLEER in the germline V gene. This CDR3 region has 15 residues. The CDR3 bases are TGCGCCAGCAGCCAAGTCGGCCAGGGGAGGTCAGGCTACACCTTC. Amino acid sequence: CASSQVGQGRSGYTF.

This chain uses TRBV6-6 with TRBJ1-1; possible D gene TRBD1, 6 bases. The CDR3 contains 13 residues. The germline V gene encodes CDR1 MNHNY and CDR2 SVGAGI (reference sequence). Trimming cost V 2 bases and J 8 bases, with 12 bases left between them. The CDR3 DNA sequence: TGTGCCAGCAGTTACCTCAGGGGCCAAGAAGCTTTCTTT. Residues: CASSYLRGQEAFF.

J is TRBJ1-2 and V is TRBV5-4, with D maybe TRBD1 (6 bases). V was cut by 0 bases and J by 4 bases, with 13 bases left in between. This CDR3 contains 15 residues. The germline gives CDR1 SGHNT, CDR2 YYREEE (reference sequence). CDR3 region: CASSLGGLGPYGYTF. The CDR3 DNA reads as TGTGCCAGCAGCTTGGGGGGGCTGGGTCCCTATGGCTACACCTTC.

The chain has TRBV11-2 and TRBJ2-5, with 8 bases lining up with TRBD1. Looked up from germline, CDR1 is SGHAT and CDR2 is FQNNGV. V gave up 3 bases and J gave up 4 bases; unmatched junction bases: 7. The CDR3 covers 15 residues. The CDR3 protein is CASSLVRGLGETQYF. Here the CDR3 DNA reads TGTGCCAGCAGCTTGGTCAGGGGGCTAGGAGAGACCCAGTACTTC.

The chain recombines TRBV6-5 with TRBJ2-3, with D perhaps assigned TRBD1 or TRBD2 (5 bases each). Germline V gene data show CDR1 as MNHEY and CDR2 as SVGAGI. V lost 7 bases and J lost 2, with 13 bases in between. The CDR3 covers 14 residues. The CDR3 is CASTPWGTTDTQYF. The CDR3 nucleotides read TGTGCCAGCACCCCCTGGGGGACCACAGATACGCAGTATTTT.

This chain joins TRBV7-8 and TRBJ2-5, with D perhaps given as TRBD1 or TRBD2 (7 bases each). The J call may not be correct, given that the DNA end is closer to TRBJ2-7. Germline-derived CDR1 and CDR2 are SGHVS and FQNEAQ. The CDR3 sequence is 15 residues long. The CDR3 protein is CASSLTGEGSYEQYF. The CDR3 nucleotides are TGTGCCAGCAGCTTAACAGGGGAGGGCTCCTACGAGCAGTACTTC.

With regard to this clone: Other DNA sequences within the sample encode an identical CDR3. V is TRBV6-1 and J is TRBJ2-2; 9 positions agree with TRBD2. The junction had 1 base not matched to a gene; V was cut back by 3 bases and J by 5 bases. Germline V gene data show CDR1 as MNHNS and CDR2 as SASEGT. The CDR3 has 14 residues. The CDR3 spells CASSEAGGTGELFF. CDR3 nucleotide sequence: TGTGCCAGCAGTGAGGCGGGAGGGACCGGGGAGCTGTTTTTT.

This chain connects TRBV5-1 to TRBJ2-3, with D perhaps TRBD1 or TRBD2 (5 bases each). The CDR3 has 17 amino acids. Germline CDR1 SGHRS, CDR2 YFSETQ. Trimming removed 1 base at V and 6 bases at J, with 21 bases between. The CDR3, as DNA: TGCGCCAGCAGCTTGCTTCCGTCGGCAGGGAGATCGGATACGCAGTATTTT. It is translated as CASSLLPSAGRSDTQYF. Complete variable domain (other parts from reference TRBV5-1 and TRBJ2-3): KAGVTQTPRYLIKTRGQQVTLSCSPISGHRSVSWYQQTPGQGLQFLFEYFSETQRNKGNFPGRFSGRQFSNSRSEMNVSTLELGDSALYLCASSLLPSAGRSDTQYFGPGTRLTVL.

The rearrangement joins TRBV5-4 to TRBJ2-1, with no clear D. The CDR3 runs to 14 residues. Trimming took 0 bases from V and 4 from J, leaving 8 bases between them. Germline CDR1 reads SGHNT; CDR2 reads YYREEE (reference sequence). The CDR3 nucleotides read TGTGCCAGCAGCTTGGGAGTCCAGTACAATGAGCAGTTCTTC. This translates into CASSLGVQYNEQFF.

The chain recombines TRBV4-3 with TRBJ2-1; 8 bases fit TRBD2. Germline trimming cut 1 base from V and 1 base from J; bases unmatched to any gene: 9. Germline loops: CDR1 LGHNA, CDR2 YSLEER. The length of the CDR3 is 18 residues. This chain's CDR3 is CASSQGSLAGTSYNEQFF. The CDR3, as DNA: TGCGCCAGCAGCCAAGGATCTCTAGCGGGTACTTCCTACAATGAGCAGTTCTTC.

The chain has TRBV6-1 and TRBJ1-6; 7 bases match TRBD1. The V gene end was trimmed by 2 bases and the J gene end by 9 bases; junction bases not matched to a gene: 13. Germline values: CDR1 MNHNS, CDR2 SASEGT. This CDR3 region has 17 residues. CDR3 coding DNA: TGTGCCAGCAGTGAAATGACAGGGCTCCCTTTGGGTTCACCCCTCCACTTT. The encoded protein is CASSEMTGLPLGSPLHF.

In this sample, this clone turned up once. The V and J genes are TRBV6-1 and TRBJ1-1; D remains unclear. The V end was cut by 4 bases, the J end by 1 base, with 13 bases between. The CDR3 is made up of 15 amino acids. The germline V gene has CDR1 MNHNS and CDR2 SASEGT. CDR3: CASSARLLPNTEAFF. DNA for the CDR3: TGTGCCAGCAGTGCGAGACTTCTTCCGAACACTGAAGCTTTCTTT.

This chain joins TRBV19 and TRBJ2-1; 8 bases are shared with TRBD1. Germline CDR1 and CDR2: LNHDA and SQIVND (reference sequence). The length of the CDR3 is 16 residues. The junction had 9 bases not matched to a gene; V was cut back by 5 bases and J by 3 bases. The CDR3 reads CASSVTGTGGYNEQFF. CDR3 bases: TGTGCCAGTAGTGTTACCGGGACAGGTGGCTACAATGAGCAGTTCTTC.